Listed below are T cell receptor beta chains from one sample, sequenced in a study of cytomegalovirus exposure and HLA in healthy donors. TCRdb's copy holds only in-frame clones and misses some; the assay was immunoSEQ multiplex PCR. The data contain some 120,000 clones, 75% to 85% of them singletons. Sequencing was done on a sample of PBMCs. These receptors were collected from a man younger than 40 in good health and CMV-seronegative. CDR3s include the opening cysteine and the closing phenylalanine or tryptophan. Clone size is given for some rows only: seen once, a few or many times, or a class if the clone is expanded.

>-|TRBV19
CATTWGGSNQPQHF
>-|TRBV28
CASSLMGQGKYEQYF
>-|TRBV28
CAGGAANEEQYF
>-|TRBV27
CASSLAGTLSYGYTF
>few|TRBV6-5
CASSYSRNTEAFF
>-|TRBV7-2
CASSLDRGLYEQYF
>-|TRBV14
CASSQAGLVVNEQFF
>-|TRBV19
CASSQGTANGQYF
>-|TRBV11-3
CASSAGTAQETQYF
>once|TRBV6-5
CASRAPAGTEAFF
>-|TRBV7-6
CASSLAGDSFYEQYF